The rows below give T cell receptor beta chains drawn from one sample of a study of T cell responses to AZD1222 COVID-19 vaccine. Only in-frame clones appear in the TCRdb table, and some are missing; sequencing was by immunoSEQ multiplex PCR. Among more than 110,000 clones listed, around 85% were seen once. The source was peripheral blood, collected on day 0 of AZD1222 vaccination. These receptors originate from an adult in good health. CDR3s include the opening cysteine and the closing phenylalanine or tryptophan. A D gene is named only where the DNA matches it firmly. Clone size is not always given. Where it is, it says once, few, many or a class for expanded clones.

TRBJ1-6 | NA | NA | TRBV4-1 | CASSQDYPTGSDSPLHF | TGCGCCAGCAGCCAAGATTACCCGACGGGAAGCGATTCACCCCTCCACTTT
TRBJ2-3 | NA | NA | TRBV30 | CAWKGGIGTDTQYF | TGTGCCTGGAAGGGCGGAATTGGCACAGATACGCAGTATTTT
TRBJ2-7 | TRBD2 | NA | TRBV4-1 | CASSRGTSGTYEQYF | TGCGCCAGCAGCCGGGGGACTAGCGGAACCTACGAGCAGTACTTC
TRBJ2-3 | TRBD2 | NA | TRBV6-6 | CASSQTSGADTQYF | TGTGCCAGCAGTCAGACTAGCGGCGCAGATACGCAGTATTTT
TRBJ1-1 | NA | NA | TRBV3-1/TRBV3-2 | CASSLRAGSNTEAFF | TGTGCCAGCAGCCTGCGGGCTGGCTCGAACACTGAAGCTTTCTTT
TRBJ2-2 | NA | NA | TRBV11-2 | CASSLNPGPRARGELFF | TGTGCCAGCAGCTTGAATCCGGGACCACGGGCCCGAGGGGAGCTGTTTTTT
TRBJ2-7 | NA | few | TRBV7-9 | CASSLGGDYEQYF | TGTGCCAGCAGCTTAGGAGGCGACTACGAGCAGTACTTC
TRBJ1-2 | TRBD1 | once | TRBV30 | CAWTIPDRLTYGYTF | TGTGCCTGGACGATTCCGGACAGGCTAACTTATGGCTACACCTTC
TRBJ1-3 | NA | NA | TRBV5-4 | CASSAGQKGFQAGNTIYF | TGTGCCAGCAGCGCCGGACAGAAAGGTTTCCAGGCTGGAAACACCATATATTTT
TRBJ2-5 | NA | NA | TRBV5-1 | CASSPTPGNEETQYF | TGCGCCAGCAGCCCAACCCCGGGAAACGAAGAGACCCAGTACTTC
TRBJ1-5 | TRBD1 | NA | TRBV28 | CASSWDSSYNQPQHF | TGTGCCAGCAGTTGGGACAGCTCATACAATCAGCCCCAGCATTTT
TRBJ2-1 | NA | NA | TRBV3-1/TRBV3-2 | CASSQDGVGGPSYNEQFF | TGTGCCAGCAGCCAAGATGGGGTCGGGGGGCCGTCCTACAATGAGCAGTTCTTC
TRBJ1-2 | NA | NA | TRBV5-6 | CASSSVGALDYGYTF | TGTGCCAGCAGCTCCGTAGGGGCTTTGGACTATGGCTACACCTTC
TRBJ2-1 | NA | NA | TRBV19 | CASSMGNPYNEQFF | TGTGCCAGTAGTATGGGCAATCCCTACAATGAGCAGTTCTTC
TRBJ2-2 | TRBD1 | NA | TRBV30 | CAWSVWDRNTGELFF | TGTGCCTGGAGTGTTTGGGACAGGAACACCGGGGAGCTGTTTTTT
TRBJ1-1 | NA | NA | TRBV7-9 | CASSLPILNTEAFF | TGTGCCAGCAGCTTACCCATTTTGAACACTGAAGCTTTCTTT
TRBJ1-5 | TRBD1 | once | TRBV30 | CAWGDRTNQPQHF | TGTGCCTGGGGGGACAGGACCAATCAGCCCCAGCATTTT
TRBJ1-5 | NA | NA | TRBV19 | CASSIDSWRNSNQPQHF | TGTGCCAGTAGTATAGATTCGTGGCGGAATAGCAATCAGCCCCAGCATTTT
TRBJ2-6 | NA | NA | TRBV27 | CASSLYGIGTGANVLTF | TGTGCCAGCAGTTTGTATGGAATTGGTACTGGGGCCAACGTCCTGACTTTC